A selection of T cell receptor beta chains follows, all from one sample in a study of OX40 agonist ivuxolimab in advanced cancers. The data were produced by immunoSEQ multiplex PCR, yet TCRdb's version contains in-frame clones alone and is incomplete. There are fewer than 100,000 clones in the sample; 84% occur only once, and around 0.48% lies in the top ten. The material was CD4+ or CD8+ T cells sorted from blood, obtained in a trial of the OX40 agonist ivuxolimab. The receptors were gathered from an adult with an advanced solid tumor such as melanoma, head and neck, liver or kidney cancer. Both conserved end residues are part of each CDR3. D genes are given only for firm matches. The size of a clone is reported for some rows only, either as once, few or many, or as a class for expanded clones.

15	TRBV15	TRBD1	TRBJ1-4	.	CATSREQGTGEKLFF	TGTGCCACCAGCAGAGAACAGGGGACGGGGGAAAAACTGTTTTTT
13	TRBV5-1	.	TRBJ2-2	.	CASSFNGPGELFF	TGCGCCAGCAGCTTTAACGGACCCGGGGAGCTGTTTTTT
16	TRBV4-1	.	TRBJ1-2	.	CASSQPGKGGEGGYTF	TGCGCCAGCAGCCAACCCGGGAAAGGGGGGGAAGGAGGCTACACCTTC
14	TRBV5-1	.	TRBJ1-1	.	CASSLAGGNTEAFF	TGCGCCAGCAGCTTGGCCGGCGGGAACACTGAAGCTTTCTTT
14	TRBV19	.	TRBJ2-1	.	CASSIRSGYNEQFF	TGTGCCAGTAGTATTCGCAGCGGATACAATGAGCAGTTCTTC
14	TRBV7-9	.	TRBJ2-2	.	CASSSRNHAGELFF	TGTGCCAGCAGCTCTCGGAACCACGCCGGGGAGCTGTTTTTT
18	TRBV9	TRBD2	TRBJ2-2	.	CASSERWTSGKNTGELFF	TGTGCCAGCAGCGAAAGATGGACTAGCGGGAAAAACACCGGGGAGCTGTTTTTT
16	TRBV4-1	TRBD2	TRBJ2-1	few	CASSQRGAGANNEQFF	TGCGCCAGCAGCCAACGGGGAGCGGGGGCCAACAATGAGCAGTTCTTC
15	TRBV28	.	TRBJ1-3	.	CASSLPFRSGNTIYF	TGTGCCAGCAGTTTACCCTTCCGATCTGGAAACACCATATATTTT
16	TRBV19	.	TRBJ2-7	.	CASSPTTNPITYEQYF	TGTGCCAGTAGTCCAACGACAAACCCAATAACCTACGAGCAGTACTTC
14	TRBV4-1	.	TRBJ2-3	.	CASSQRYRTDTQYF	TGCGCCAGCAGCCAGAGGTATCGCACAGATACGCAGTATTTT
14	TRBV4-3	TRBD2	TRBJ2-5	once	CASSQTSGEETQYF	TGCGCCAGCAGCCAAACTAGCGGGGAAGAGACCCAGTACTTC
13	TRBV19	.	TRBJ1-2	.	CASSIVTGTGYTF	TGTGCCAGTAGTATAGTAACAGGGACTGGCTACACCTTC
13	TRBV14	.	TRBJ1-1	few	CASSQVWSAEAFF	TGTGCCAGCAGCCAAGTGTGGAGTGCTGAAGCTTTCTTT
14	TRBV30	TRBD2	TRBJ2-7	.	CAWNAGGSSYEQYF	TGTGCCTGGAATGCGGGAGGGAGCTCCTACGAGCAGTACTTC